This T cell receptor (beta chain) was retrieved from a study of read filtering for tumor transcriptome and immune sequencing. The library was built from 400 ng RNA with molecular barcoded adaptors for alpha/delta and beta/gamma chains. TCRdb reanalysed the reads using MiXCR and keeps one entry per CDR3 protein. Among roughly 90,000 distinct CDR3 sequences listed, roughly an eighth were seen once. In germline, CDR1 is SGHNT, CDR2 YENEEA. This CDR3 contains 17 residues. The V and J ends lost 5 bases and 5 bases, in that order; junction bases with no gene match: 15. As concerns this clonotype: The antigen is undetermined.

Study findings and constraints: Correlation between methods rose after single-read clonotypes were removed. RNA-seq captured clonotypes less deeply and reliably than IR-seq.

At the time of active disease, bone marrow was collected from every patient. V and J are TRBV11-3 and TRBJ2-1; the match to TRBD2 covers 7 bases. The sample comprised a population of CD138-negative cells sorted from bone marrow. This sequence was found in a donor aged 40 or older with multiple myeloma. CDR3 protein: CASSPGGARGTNNEQFF. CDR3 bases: TGTGCCAGCAGCCCCGGGGGTGCGCGGGGGACTAACAATGAGCAGTTCTTC.